This T cell receptor (beta chain) was recorded in a study of PD-L1 blockade in urothelial cancer (dated 2017 in TCRdb). Concerning the study at large: Every patient began therapy in the mid-2010s and was given atezolizumab 1,200 mg intravenously every 3 weeks. About 90% of the roughly 29 patients were identified as males with urothelial cancer of bladder origin, and a prior smoking history was reported by 18 of 29 patients. Patients had an ECOG performance status of 0 or 1 and had received between 0 and 3 prior chemotherapy regimens. Blood samples were analyzed at 3 weeks after treatment start (second dose) and at 6 weeks after treatment start. Blood samples gave a median of approximately 150,000 T cells and 83,000 or so unique TCRs, with a median clonality of 0.080. The study, an exploratory multi-omic analysis, examined somatic, immune and clinical correlates of response to PD-L1 blockade with atezolizumab in urothelial cancer. Pretreatment tumor samples, along with matched peripheral blood serially collected before and after atezolizumab treatment, were subjected to TCR sequencing. Durable clinical benefit meant progression-free survival longer than 6 months, and TCR features were also tested against progression-free and overall survival. In the same patients who had TCR sequencing, pretreatment tumors also underwent whole exome sequencing and RNA sequencing. Durable clinical benefit was achieved by nine patients and was not achieved by 20 patients. Some 30 patients had pretreatment blood TCR-seq, about 24 had at least one posttreatment blood collection, and about 24 had tumor TCR-seq. Overall study outcomes, separate from this receptor: Among patients with durable benefit, tumor-associated TCR clones showed greater expansion in peripheral blood 3 weeks after treatment started (n ≈ 20, p = 0.022). Improved progression-free and overall survival was found to be associated with pretreatment peripheral blood TCR clonality below the median. Because the sample size was small (n of about 29) and many exploratory analyses were performed, the results are intended to be hypothesis-generating.

To estimate absolute template abundance from read counts, synthetic TCR analog templates were spiked into each PCR. The immunoSEQ assay used bias-controlled V and J gene primers to amplify TCRbeta CDR3 regions from genomic DNA. Rearranged TCRbeta segments were sequenced at approximately 20X coverage. Processing in the source paper ran as follows. Sequencing errors were corrected by clustering, and CDR3s were annotated against IMGT so that V, D and J genes could be assigned. Downstream analyses used only productive TCRbeta rearrangements and left out out-of-frame or stop-codon sequences. Clonality was computed as one minus Shannon entropy normalized by the log of the number of unique productive sequences. Fisher's exact test with Benjamini-Hochberg correction, using a cutoff of adjusted p below 0.01, was how clones that differed between time points or between blood and tumor were identified. TCRdb stores this immuneACCESS table with in-frame sequences only. Part of the clones is absent; in the studies checked, under half of the shortfall reflects unresolved V genes, and no reason is known for the rest. Clonal size and the V and J genes are those of that table, whereas D and trimming came from the DNA. This sample is represented by 80,000 to 95,000 clones; around 78% of them were singletons. Together, the top ten hold around 7.7% of the sample.

A remark on this clone: It has no known antigen specificity. No base quality information exists; no much larger clone differs at one position.

The time point label corresponds to: peripheral blood 6 weeks after treatment start. A total of around 30 patients with locally advanced or metastatic urothelial carcinoma, treated at Memorial Sloan Kettering on a trial protocol, made up the cohort. Peripheral blood mononuclear cells were collected pretreatment and during treatment, with between 1 and 8 total time points per patient. The Qiagen DNeasy Blood extraction kit was used to purify genomic DNA from total PBMCs and from tumor samples. PBMCs were collected pretreatment and during treatment, and were isolated and stored as previously described. V is clipped by 2 bases and J by 2 bases, and the sequence between their germline boundaries is 10 bases long. The germline V gene encodes CDR1 KGHSH and CDR2 LQKENI. From the cysteine up to the phenylalanine, the CDR3 has a length of 14 residues. The retained sequence is limited to the CDR3, 42 bases, with the frame set at the first base.

Sequences were derived from PBMCs, sampled around atezolizumab (anti-PD-L1) treatment. The receptor comes from a man between 65 and 85 years old with urothelial cancer. The chain employs TRBV18 and TRBJ2-7, with the D gene too uncertain to name. This receptor carries the CDR3 CASSPSSVPYEQYF. The nucleotide sequence reads as follows: TGTGCCAGCTCACCAAGTAGTGTACCCTACGAGCAGTACTTC.